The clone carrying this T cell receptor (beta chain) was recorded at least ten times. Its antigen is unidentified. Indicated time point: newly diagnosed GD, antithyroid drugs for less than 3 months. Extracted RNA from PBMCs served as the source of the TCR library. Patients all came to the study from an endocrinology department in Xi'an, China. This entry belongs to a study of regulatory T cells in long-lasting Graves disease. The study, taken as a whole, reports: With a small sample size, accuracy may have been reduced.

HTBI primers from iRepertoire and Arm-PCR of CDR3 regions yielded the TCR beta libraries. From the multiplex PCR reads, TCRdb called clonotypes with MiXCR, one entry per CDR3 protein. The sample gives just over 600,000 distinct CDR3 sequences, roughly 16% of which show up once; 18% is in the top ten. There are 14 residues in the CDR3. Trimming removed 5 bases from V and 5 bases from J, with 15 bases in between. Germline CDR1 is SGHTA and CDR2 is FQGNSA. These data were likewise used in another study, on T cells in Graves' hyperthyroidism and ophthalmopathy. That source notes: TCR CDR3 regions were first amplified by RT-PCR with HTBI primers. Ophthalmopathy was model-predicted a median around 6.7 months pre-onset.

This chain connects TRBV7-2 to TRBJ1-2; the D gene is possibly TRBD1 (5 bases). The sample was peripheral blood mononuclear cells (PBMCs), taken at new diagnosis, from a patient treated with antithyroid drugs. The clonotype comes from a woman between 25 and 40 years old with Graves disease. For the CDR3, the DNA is TGTGCCAGCAGCCAAACCTGGGACGGATATGGCTACACCTTC. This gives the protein CASSQTWDGYGYTF.